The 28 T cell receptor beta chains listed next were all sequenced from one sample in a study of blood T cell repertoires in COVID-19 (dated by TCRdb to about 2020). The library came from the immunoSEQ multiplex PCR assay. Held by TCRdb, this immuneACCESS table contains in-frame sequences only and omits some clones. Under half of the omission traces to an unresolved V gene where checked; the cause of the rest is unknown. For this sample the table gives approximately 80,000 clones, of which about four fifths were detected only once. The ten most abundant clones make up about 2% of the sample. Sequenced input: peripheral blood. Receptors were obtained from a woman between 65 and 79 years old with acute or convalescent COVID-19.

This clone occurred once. DNA of the CDR3: TGTGCCAGCAGCCAAGGGCGGGCTAGCGGTCTACCCAACAGGGACAATGAGCAGTTCTTC. This codes for CASSQGRASGLPNRDNEQFF. This sequence joins TRBV3-1 (or the pseudogene TRBV3-2) and TRBJ2-1, with TRBD2 as a possible D gene (7 bases). There are 20 residues in the CDR3. Germline CDR1 and CDR2: LGHDT and YNNKEL (reference sequence). With 1 base removed from V and 5 bases from J, the gap between germline ends came to 27 bases.

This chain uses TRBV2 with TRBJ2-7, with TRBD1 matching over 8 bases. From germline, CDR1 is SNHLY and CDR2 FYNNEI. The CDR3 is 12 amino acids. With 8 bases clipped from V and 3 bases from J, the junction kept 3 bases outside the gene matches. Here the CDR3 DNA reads TGTGCCAGCCCTGGACAGGGCTACGAGCAGTACTTC. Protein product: CASPGQGYEQYF.

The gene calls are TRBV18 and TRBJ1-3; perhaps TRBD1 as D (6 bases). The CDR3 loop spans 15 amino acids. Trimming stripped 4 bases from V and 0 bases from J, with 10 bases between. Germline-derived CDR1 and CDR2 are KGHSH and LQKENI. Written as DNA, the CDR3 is TGTGCCAGCTCACAGGGGACAAACTCTGGAAACACCATATATTTT. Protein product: CASSQGTNSGNTIYF.

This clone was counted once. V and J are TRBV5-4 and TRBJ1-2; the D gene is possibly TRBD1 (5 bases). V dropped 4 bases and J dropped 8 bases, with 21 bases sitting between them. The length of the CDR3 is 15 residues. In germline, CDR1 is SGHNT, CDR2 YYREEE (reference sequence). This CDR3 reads CASSRVEGDVLGYTF. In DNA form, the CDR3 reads TGTGCCAGCAGCCGCGTGGAAGGGGATGTTTTAGGCTACACCTTC.

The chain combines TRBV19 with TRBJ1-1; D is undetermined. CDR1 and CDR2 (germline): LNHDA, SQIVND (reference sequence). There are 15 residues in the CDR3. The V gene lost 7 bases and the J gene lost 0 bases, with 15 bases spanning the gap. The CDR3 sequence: CASIGREPLNTEAFF. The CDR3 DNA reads TGTGCCAGTATAGGGAGGGAACCCTTGAACACTGAAGCTTTCTTT.

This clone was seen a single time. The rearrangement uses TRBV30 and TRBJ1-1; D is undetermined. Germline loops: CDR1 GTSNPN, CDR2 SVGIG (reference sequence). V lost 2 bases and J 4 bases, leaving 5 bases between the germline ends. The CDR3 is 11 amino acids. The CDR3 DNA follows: TGTGCCTGGAGTCGGGGCACTGAAGCTTTCTTT. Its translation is CAWSRGTEAFF.

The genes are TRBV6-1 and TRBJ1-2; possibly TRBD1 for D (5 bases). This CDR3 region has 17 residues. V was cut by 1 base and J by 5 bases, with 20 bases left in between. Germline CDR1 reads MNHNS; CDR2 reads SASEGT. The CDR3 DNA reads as TGTGCCAGCAGTGAAGTGAAAGGGGCGACGGGGGGATATGGCTACACCTTC. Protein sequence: CASSEVKGATGGYGYTF.

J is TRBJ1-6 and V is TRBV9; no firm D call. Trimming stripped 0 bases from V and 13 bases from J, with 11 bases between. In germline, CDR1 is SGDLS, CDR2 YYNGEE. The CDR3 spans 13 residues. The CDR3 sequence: CASSVGWETPLHF. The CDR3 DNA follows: TGTGCCAGCAGCGTAGGTTGGGAGACTCCCCTCCACTTT. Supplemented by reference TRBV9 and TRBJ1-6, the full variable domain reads DSGVTQTPKHLITATGQRVTLRCSPRSGDLSVYWYQQSLDQGLQFLIQYYNGEERAKGNILERFSAQQFPDLHSELNLSSLELGDSALYFCASSVGWETPLHFGNGTRLTVT.

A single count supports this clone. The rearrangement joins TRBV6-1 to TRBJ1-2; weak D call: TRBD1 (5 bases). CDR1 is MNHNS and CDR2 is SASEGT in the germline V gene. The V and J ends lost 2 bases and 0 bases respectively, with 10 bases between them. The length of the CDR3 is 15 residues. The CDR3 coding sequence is TGTGCCAGCAGTGAACGCGGGGGAGCTAACTATGGCTACACCTTC. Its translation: CASSERGGANYGYTF.

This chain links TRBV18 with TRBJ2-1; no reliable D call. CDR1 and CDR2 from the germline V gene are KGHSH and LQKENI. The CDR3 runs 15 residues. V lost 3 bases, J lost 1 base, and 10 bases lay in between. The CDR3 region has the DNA TGTGCCAGCTCACCGTCCAGCGCTTCCTACAATGAGCAGTTCTTC. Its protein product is CASSPSSASYNEQFF.

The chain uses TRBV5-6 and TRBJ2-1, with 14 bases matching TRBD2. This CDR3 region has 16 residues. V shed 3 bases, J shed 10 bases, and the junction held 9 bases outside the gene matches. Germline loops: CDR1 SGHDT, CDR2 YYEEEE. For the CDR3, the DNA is TGTGCCAGCAGCTCGCCGGGACTAGCGGGGGTTGAGGAGCAGTTCTTC. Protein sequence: CASSSPGLAGVEEQFF.

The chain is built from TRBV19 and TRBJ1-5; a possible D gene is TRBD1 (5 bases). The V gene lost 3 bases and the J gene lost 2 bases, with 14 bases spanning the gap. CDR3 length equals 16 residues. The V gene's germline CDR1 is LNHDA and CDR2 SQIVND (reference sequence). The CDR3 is CASSINQGFGNQPQHF. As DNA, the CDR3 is TGTGCCAGTAGTATTAACCAGGGTTTCGGCAATCAGCCCCAGCATTTT.

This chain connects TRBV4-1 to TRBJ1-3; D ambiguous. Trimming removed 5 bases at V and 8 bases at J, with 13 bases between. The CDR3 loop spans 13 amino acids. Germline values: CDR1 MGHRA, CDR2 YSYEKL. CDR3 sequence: CASSSQDRDTIYF. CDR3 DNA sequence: TGCGCCAGCAGCTCACAAGATCGGGACACCATATATTTT.

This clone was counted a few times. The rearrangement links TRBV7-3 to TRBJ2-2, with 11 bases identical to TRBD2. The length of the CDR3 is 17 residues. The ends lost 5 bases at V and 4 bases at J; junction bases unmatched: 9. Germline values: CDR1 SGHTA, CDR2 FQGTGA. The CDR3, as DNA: TGTGCCAGCAGCCCAAAAGCTAGCGGGGGGCCCACCGGGGAGCTGTTTTTT. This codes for CASSPKASGGPTGELFF.

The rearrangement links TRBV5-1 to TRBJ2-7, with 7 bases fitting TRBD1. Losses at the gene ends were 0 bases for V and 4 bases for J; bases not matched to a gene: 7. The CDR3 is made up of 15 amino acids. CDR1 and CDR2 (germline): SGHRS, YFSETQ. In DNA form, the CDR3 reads TGCGCCAGCAGCTTGGAGCCACAGGGGATGTACGAGCAGTACTTC. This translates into CASSLEPQGMYEQYF.

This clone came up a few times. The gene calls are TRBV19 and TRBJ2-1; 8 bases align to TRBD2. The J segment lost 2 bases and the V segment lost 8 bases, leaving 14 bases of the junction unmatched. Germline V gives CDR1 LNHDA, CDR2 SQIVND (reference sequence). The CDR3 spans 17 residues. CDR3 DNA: TGTGCCAGTGGTGGTAGCGGGGCCAGAACGACCTACAATGAGCAGTTCTTC. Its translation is CASGGSGARTTYNEQFF.

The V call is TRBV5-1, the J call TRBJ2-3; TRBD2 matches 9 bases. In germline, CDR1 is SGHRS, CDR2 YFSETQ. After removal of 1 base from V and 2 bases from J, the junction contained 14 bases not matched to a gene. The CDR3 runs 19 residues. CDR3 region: CASSLRVAGASTFTDTQYF. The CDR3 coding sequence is TGCGCCAGCAGCTTGCGAGTAGCGGGAGCATCAACATTCACAGATACGCAGTATTTT.

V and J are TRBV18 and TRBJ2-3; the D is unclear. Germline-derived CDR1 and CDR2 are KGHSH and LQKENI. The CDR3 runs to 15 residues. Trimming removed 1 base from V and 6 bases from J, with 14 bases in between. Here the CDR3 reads CASSPLSLFSDTQYF. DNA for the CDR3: TGTGCCAGCTCACCACTTAGTCTTTTCTCCGATACGCAGTATTTT.

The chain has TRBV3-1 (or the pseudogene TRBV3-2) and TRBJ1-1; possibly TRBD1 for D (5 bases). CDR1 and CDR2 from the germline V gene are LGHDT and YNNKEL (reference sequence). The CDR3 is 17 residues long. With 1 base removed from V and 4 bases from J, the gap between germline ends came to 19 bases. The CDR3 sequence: CASSQGRAGRNSTEAFF. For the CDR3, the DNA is TGTGCCAGCAGCCAAGGTAGGGCAGGGCGGAACAGCACTGAAGCTTTCTTT.

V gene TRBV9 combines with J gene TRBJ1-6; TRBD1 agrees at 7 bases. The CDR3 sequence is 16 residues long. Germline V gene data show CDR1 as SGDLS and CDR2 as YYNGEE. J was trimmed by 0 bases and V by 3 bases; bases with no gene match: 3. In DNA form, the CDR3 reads TGTGCCAGCAGCGCAGGGGGGAGCTCCTATAATTCACCCCTCCACTTT. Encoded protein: CASSAGGSSYNSPLHF.

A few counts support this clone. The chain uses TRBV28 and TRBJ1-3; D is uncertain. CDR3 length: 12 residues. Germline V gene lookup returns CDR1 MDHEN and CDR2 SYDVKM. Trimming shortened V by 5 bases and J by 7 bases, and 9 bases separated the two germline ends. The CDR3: CASSPASNTIYF. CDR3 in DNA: TGTGCCAGCAGTCCCGCAAGCAACACCATATATTTT.

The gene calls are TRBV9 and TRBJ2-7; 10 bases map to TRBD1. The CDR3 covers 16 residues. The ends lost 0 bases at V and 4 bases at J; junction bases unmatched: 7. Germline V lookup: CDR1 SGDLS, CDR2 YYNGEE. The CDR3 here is CASSVAAVGQGYEQYF. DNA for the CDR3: TGTGCCAGCAGCGTAGCCGCAGTGGGACAGGGGTACGAGCAGTACTTC.

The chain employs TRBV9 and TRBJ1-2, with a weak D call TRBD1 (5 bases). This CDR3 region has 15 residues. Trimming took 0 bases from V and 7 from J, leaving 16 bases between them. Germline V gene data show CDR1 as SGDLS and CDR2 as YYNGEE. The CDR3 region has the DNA TGTGCCAGCAGCGTAGGTGTCAGGGCTCAGGTTGGCTACACCTTC. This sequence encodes CASSVGVRAQVGYTF.

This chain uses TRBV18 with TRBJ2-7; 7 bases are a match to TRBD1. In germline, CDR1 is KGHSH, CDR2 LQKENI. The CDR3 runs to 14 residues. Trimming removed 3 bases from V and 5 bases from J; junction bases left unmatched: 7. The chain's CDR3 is CASSPPTGSDEQYF. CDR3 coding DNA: TGTGCCAGCTCACCCCCGACAGGGTCGGACGAGCAGTACTTC.

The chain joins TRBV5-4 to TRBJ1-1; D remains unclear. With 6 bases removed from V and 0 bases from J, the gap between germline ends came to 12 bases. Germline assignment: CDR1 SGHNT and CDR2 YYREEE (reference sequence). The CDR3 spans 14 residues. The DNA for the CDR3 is TGTGCCAGCACCCCCGAGTATTTGAACACTGAAGCTTTCTTT. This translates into CASTPEYLNTEAFF.

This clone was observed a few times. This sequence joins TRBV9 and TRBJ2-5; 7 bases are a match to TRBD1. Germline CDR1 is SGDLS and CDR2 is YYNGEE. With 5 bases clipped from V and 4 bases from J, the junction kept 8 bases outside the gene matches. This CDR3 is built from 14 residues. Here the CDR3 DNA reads TGTGCCAGCAGTCCTACAGGGGCCGCAGAGACCCAGTACTTC. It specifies CASSPTGAAETQYF. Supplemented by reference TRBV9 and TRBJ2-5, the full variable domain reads DSGVTQTPKHLITATGQRVTLRCSPRSGDLSVYWYQQSLDQGLQFLIQYYNGEERAKGNILERFSAQQFPDLHSELNLSSLELGDSALYFCASSPTGAAETQYFGPGTRLLVL.

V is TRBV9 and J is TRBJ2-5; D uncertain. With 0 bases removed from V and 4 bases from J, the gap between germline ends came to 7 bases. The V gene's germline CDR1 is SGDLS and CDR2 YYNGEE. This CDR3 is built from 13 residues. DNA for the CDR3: TGTGCCAGCAGCGTAGCTACCCTAGAGACCCAGTACTTC. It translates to CASSVATLETQYF.

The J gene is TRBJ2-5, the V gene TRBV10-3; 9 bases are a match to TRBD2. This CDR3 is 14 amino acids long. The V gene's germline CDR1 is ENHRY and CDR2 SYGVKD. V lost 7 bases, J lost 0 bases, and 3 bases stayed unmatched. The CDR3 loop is CAIKASGDQETQYF. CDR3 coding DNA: TGTGCCATCAAGGCTAGCGGGGACCAAGAGACCCAGTACTTC.